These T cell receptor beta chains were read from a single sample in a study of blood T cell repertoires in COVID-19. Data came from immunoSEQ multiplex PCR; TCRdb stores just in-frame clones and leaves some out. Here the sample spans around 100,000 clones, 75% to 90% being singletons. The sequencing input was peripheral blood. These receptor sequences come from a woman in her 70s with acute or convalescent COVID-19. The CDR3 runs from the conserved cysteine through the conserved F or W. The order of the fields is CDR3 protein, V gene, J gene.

CDR3 protein: CASSLGLSQGGEQFF
V gene: TRBV7-8
J gene: TRBJ2-1

CDR3 protein: CASSSMVRTSGGEQFF
V gene: TRBV7-3
J gene: TRBJ2-1

CDR3 protein: CASSPPENSGGYEQYF
V gene: TRBV18
J gene: TRBJ2-7

CDR3 protein: CASSLPPGQFYNSPLHF
V gene: TRBV27
J gene: TRBJ1-6

CDR3 protein: CASSPQGVLSSYNEQFF
V gene: TRBV5-1
J gene: TRBJ2-1

CDR3 protein: CSARALYGYTF
V gene: TRBV20-1
J gene: TRBJ1-2

CDR3 protein: CASSLSGITREQYF
V gene: TRBV6-5
J gene: TRBJ2-7

CDR3 protein: CASSTSGGGEFGLFF
V gene: TRBV19
J gene: TRBJ1-4

CDR3 protein: CATQASGRTYEQYF
V gene: TRBV7-8
J gene: TRBJ2-7

CDR3 protein: CASSLQVGTINTEAFF
V gene: TRBV11-2
J gene: TRBJ1-1

CDR3 protein: CASSLPGSSGNTIYF
V gene: TRBV6-2/TRBV6-3
J gene: TRBJ1-3

CDR3 protein: CASSPLTSGSTDTQYF
V gene: TRBV5-6
J gene: TRBJ2-3

CDR3 protein: CASSQGGRREAFF
V gene: TRBV14
J gene: TRBJ1-1

CDR3 protein: CASTNTGGGQETQYF
V gene: TRBV6-5
J gene: TRBJ2-5